These T cell receptor beta chains were read from a single sample in a study of graft-versus-host responses after intestinal transplantation. Sequencing used immunoSEQ multiplex PCR; TCRdb keeps in-frame clones, though not all of them. Among about 97,000 clones listed, 75% to 95% were seen once. The source was PBMCs, collected just under 460 days after intestinal transplant. The receptor set was obtained from a human patient who received an intestinal transplant, so some T cells may come from the graft donor. Both conserved end residues are part of each CDR3. D genes are given only for firm matches. The listing skips clone size in some rows; elsewhere it reads once, few, many or a size class.

NA TRBD1 TRBJ1-6 TRBV2 CASRPPGTENSPLHF TGTGCCAGCAGGCCCCCCGGGACAGAGAATTCACCCCTCCACTTT
once TRBD2 TRBJ2-1 TRBV18 CASSPGTRIDEQFF TGTGCCAGCTCACCAGGGACTAGGATCGATGAGCAGTTCTTC
NA NA TRBJ1-2 TRBV5-6 CASSPNEGVGYTF TGTGCCAGCAGCCCGAACGAGGGGGTTGGCTACACCTTC
once NA TRBJ2-7 TRBV6-5 CASRRTGTAYEQYF TGTGCCAGCAGACGGACCGGGACGGCCTACGAGCAGTACTTC
NA TRBD1 TRBJ2-7 TRBV6-5 CASSERGTGVEQYF TGTGCCAGCAGTGAACGGGGGACAGGGGTCGAGCAGTACTTC
NA TRBD2 TRBJ2-7 TRBV27 CASRLTRGLANDEQYF TGTGCCAGCAGACTTACCCGGGGACTAGCTAACGACGAGCAGTACTTC
NA NA TRBJ2-1 TRBV6-1 CASSDVGYNEQFF TGTGCCAGCAGTGATGTGGGTTACAATGAGCAGTTCTTC
NA NA TRBJ2-7 TRBV7-7 CASSVELPGEQYF TGTGCTAGCAGTGTGGAGTTGCCGGGCGAGCAGTACTTC
once NA TRBJ2-3 TRBV10-3 CATAGGGDTDTQYF TGTGCCACGGCCGGTGGCGGGGACACAGATACGCAGTATTTT
NA TRBD1 TRBJ1-1 TRBV5-1 CASSLGQGSMRTEAFF TGCGCCAGCAGCTTGGGACAGGGGTCGATGCGCACTGAAGCTTTCTTT
NA TRBD1 TRBJ1-6 TRBV9 CASSVQGAGGMEALHF TGTGCCAGCAGCGTCCAGGGGGCAGGGGGGATGGAGGCCCTCCACTTT
NA TRBD1 TRBJ2-7 TRBV6-5 CASSYSIGTGLYEQYF TGTGCCAGCAGTTACTCAATAGGGACAGGGCTCTACGAGCAGTACTTC
NA NA TRBJ1-3 TRBV6-5 CASSYDSTGFGNTIYF TGTGCCAGCAGTTACGATTCAACAGGGTTCGGAAACACCATATATTTT
NA TRBD2 TRBJ2-3 TRBV6-4 CASSDKAGADTQYF TGTGCCAGCAGTGATAAAGCGGGGGCGGATACGCAGTATTTT
NA TRBD1 TRBJ2-2 TRBV7-6 CASSFGTATNTGELFF TGTGCCAGCAGCTTCGGGACAGCAACGAACACCGGGGAGCTGTTTTTT
NA NA TRBJ1-6 TRBV6-5 CASRVVGSPLHF TGTGCCAGCAGGGTGGTAGGATCACCCCTCCACTTT
once NA TRBJ1-1 TRBV10-2 CASTREYLSGAFF TGCGCCAGCACCCGAGAGTATCTATCTGGAGCTTTCTTT
once NA TRBJ2-1 TRBV10-1 CASSKLALIDEQFF TGCGCCAGCAGCAAACTAGCCCTAATTGACGAGCAGTTCTTC
NA NA TRBJ2-1 TRBV13 CASSSSWAGGKNYNEQFF TGTGCCAGCAGCTCATCTTGGGCAGGAGGGAAAAATTACAATGAGCAGTTCTTC